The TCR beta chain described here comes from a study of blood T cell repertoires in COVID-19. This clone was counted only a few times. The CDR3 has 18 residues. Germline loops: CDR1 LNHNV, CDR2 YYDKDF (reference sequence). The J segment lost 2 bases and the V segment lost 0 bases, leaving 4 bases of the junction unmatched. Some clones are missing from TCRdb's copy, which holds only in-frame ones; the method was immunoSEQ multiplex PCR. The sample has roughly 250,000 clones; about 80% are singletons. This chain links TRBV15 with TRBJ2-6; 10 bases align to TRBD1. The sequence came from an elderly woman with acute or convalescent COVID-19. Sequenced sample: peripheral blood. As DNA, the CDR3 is TGTGCCACCAGCAGAGATAGGACAGGGGGAACTGGGGCCAACGTCCTGACTTTC. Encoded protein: CATSRDRTGGTGANVLTF. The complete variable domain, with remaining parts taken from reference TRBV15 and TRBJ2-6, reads DAMVIQNPRYQVTQFGKPVTLSCSQTLNHNVMYWYQQKSSQAPKLLFHYYDKDFNNEADTPDNFQSRRPNTSFCFLDIRSPGLGDTAMYLCATSRDRTGGTGANVLTFGAGSRLTVL.